This T cell receptor beta chain emerged from a study of T cell changes during pregnancy in multiple sclerosis. Germline V gene data show CDR1 as SQVTM and CDR2 as ANQGSEA. The CDR3 spans 15 residues. Germline trimming cut 6 bases from V and 6 bases from J; bases unmatched to any gene: 14. Profiled with immunoSEQ multiplex PCR; TCRdb holds only in-frame clones, not every one. The data show about 41,000 clones, around nine tenths seen once. The rearrangement joins TRBV29-1 to TRBJ1-1, with 9 bases lining up with TRBD1. This TCR was recovered from a female donor with multiple sclerosis, enrolled in a pregnancy study. The sequencing here drew on CD8+ T cells from peripheral blood mononuclear cells, taken in the third trimester of pregnancy. CDR3 residues: CSVAGTGYGHPEAFF. CDR3 coding DNA: TGCAGCGTGGCCGGGACAGGGTACGGCCACCCTGAAGCTTTCTTT.